Listed below are T cell receptor beta chains from one sample, sequenced in a study of CD8+ T cells in alopecia areata. The repertoire was sequenced with immunoSEQ multiplex PCR; TCRdb's copy has only in-frame clones and lacks some. The table has hundreds of thousands of clones, approximately 52% seen once. The sample was CD4+ T cells sorted from blood, taken at week 0. Receptors originate from a human donor with alopecia areata. The CDR3 runs from the conserved cysteine through the conserved F or W. Fields, in order: V gene, D gene, clone size, J gene, CDR3 protein, CDR3 DNA. A D gene is named only where the DNA matches it firmly. Only some rows state a clone size, as once, few, many or a class for expanded clones.

V: TRBV2
D: TRBD1
size: .
J: TRBJ2-2
CDR3: CASRRQGANTGELFF
DNA: TGTGCCAGCAGACGACAGGGGGCGAACACCGGGGAGCTGTTTTTT

V: TRBV5-6
D: .
size: .
J: TRBJ2-6
CDR3: CASSFLGVSGANVLTF
DNA: TGTGCCAGCAGCTTCCTCGGTGTCTCTGGGGCCAACGTCCTGACTTTC

V: TRBV5-1
D: .
size: .
J: TRBJ2-5
CDR3: CASRAEETQYF
DNA: TGCGCCAGCAGGGCGGAAGAGACCCAGTACTTC

V: TRBV9
D: TRBD1
size: .
J: TRBJ2-3
CDR3: CASSEGVGQGQDTQYF
DNA: TGTGCCAGCAGCGAGGGGGTGGGACAGGGTCAAGATACGCAGTATTTT

V: TRBV6-1
D: TRBD2
size: once
J: TRBJ2-1
CDR3: CASSEASGRLDEQFF
DNA: TGTGCCAGCAGTGAGGCTAGCGGGAGGTTGGATGAGCAGTTCTTC

V: TRBV6-6
D: .
size: once
J: TRBJ2-7
CDR3: CASRDAQGTYEQYF
DNA: TGTGCCAGCAGGGACGCGCAGGGAACCTACGAGCAGTACTTC

V: TRBV6-4
D: .
size: .
J: TRBJ1-1
CDR3: CASRRGDTTEAFF
DNA: TGTGCCAGCAGGAGGGGGGACACGACTGAAGCTTTCTTT

V: TRBV7-9
D: .
size: few
J: TRBJ2-2
CDR3: CASSFNTGELFF
DNA: TGTGCCAGCAGCTTTAACACCGGGGAGCTGTTTTTT

V: TRBV10-3
D: TRBD2
size: .
J: TRBJ2-4
CDR3: CAISAGGIQYF
DNA: TGTGCCATCAGTGCGGGAGGCATTCAGTACTTC

V: TRBV30
D: .
size: once
J: TRBJ1-2
CDR3: CASRDGALNYGYTF
DNA: TGTGCCTCACGGGACGGTGCACTTAACTATGGCTACACCTTC

V: TRBV6-5
D: TRBD2
size: .
J: TRBJ2-4
CDR3: CASSYGGGAKNIQYF
DNA: TGTGCCAGCAGTTACGGGGGAGGGGCCAAAAACATTCAGTACTTC